Below, 31 T cell receptor beta chains from the same sample are listed, as sequenced in a study of CD8 T cells in Susac syndrome. RNA was extracted with the RNeasy kit, and a quantity of about 0.45 to 1 ug was reverse transcribed using random hexamers. TCRdb processed the immunoSEQ multiplex PCR reads anew with MiXCR; each CDR3 protein has one entry. The sample shows approximately 130,000 distinct CDR3 sequences, around 91% of them seen only once. Sequenced material: CD8+ T cells from PBMCs. These receptors all stem from a human donor with multiple sclerosis.

J is TRBJ2-7 and V is TRBV3-1, with 7 bases matching TRBD1. This CDR3 contains 14 residues. CDR1 is LGHDT, CDR2 YNNKEL, per germline (reference sequence). Losses at the gene ends were 7 bases for V and 7 bases for J; bases not matched to a gene: 13. The CDR3 coding sequence is TGTGCCAGCAAAACTCGGACAGGCCGCGGGGAGCAGTACTTC. It specifies CASKTRTGRGEQYF.

This clonotype has just one count. The CDR3 spells CASSLWARGEQFF. The CDR3 nucleotides are TGTGCCAGCAGTTTATGGGCTAGAGGTGAGCAGTTCTTC. The rearrangement uses TRBV27 and TRBJ2-1; D gene uncertain. The CDR3 consists of 13 residues. Germline loops: CDR1 MNHEY, CDR2 SMNVEV (reference sequence). Trimming stripped 1 base from V and 9 bases from J, with 10 bases between.

The rearrangement joins TRBV27 to TRBJ2-3; D call uncertain. Germline assignment: CDR1 MNHEY and CDR2 SMNVEV (reference sequence). CDR3 size: 12 residues. Trimming left V 1 base short and J 4 bases short, with 3 bases between. Here the CDR3 reads CASSLFPDTQYF. CDR3 DNA sequence: TGTGCCAGCAGTTTATTTCCAGATACGCAGTATTTT.

The rearrangement links TRBV4-1 to TRBJ2-3, with TRBD2 identical over 16 bases. The V gene end was trimmed by 4 bases and the J gene end by 5 bases; junction bases not matched to a gene: 3. The CDR3 loop spans 16 amino acids. The V gene's germline CDR1 is MGHRA and CDR2 YSYEKL. CDR3 bases: TGCGCCAGCAGCCCCGGGACTAGCGGGAGGGTAGATACGCAGTATTTT. Translation gives CASSPGTSGRVDTQYF.

This chain uses TRBV4-3 with TRBJ2-1; 8 bases line up with TRBD2. V dropped 3 bases and J dropped 5; count of bases not matched to a gene: 3. The V gene's germline CDR1 is LGHNA and CDR2 YSLEER. The CDR3 consists of 14 residues. The CDR3 reads CASSHAGGNNEQFF. The DNA of the CDR3 is TGCGCCAGCAGCCATGCGGGAGGCAACAATGAGCAGTTCTTC.

The J gene is TRBJ2-1, the V gene TRBV30; 11 bases fit TRBD2. The germline CDR1 and CDR2 sequences are GTSNPN and SVGIG (reference sequence). This CDR3 has 13 residues. With V trimmed by 0 bases and J by 9 bases, 1 base remained unmatched. The CDR3 DNA reads TGTGCCTGGAGTGTACTAGCGGGAGCTGAGCAGTTCTTC. The encoded protein is CAWSVLAGAEQFF.

The chain has TRBV10-2 and TRBJ2-1; 7 bases are a match to TRBD2. The CDR3 length is 16 residues. Germline V gene sequence: CDR1 WSHSY, CDR2 SAAADI. The ends lost 7 bases at V and 2 bases at J; junction bases unmatched: 11. The CDR3: CASTSAGTTTYNEQFF. The CDR3 coding sequence is TGCGCCAGCACCTCGGCCGGGACTACCACCTACAATGAGCAGTTCTTC.

This clonotype was recorded only once. The J gene is TRBJ2-7, the V gene TRBV10-3; D is uncertain. The germline V gene has CDR1 ENHRY and CDR2 SYGVKD. Trimming removed 6 bases at V and 3 bases at J, with 6 bases between. CDR3 size: 11 residues. The CDR3: CAISFGYEQYF. In DNA, the CDR3 is TGTGCCATCAGCTTTGGCTACGAGCAGTACTTC.

The chain uses TRBV19 and TRBJ2-7; D perhaps matches TRBD1 (5 bases). The CDR3 loop spans 12 amino acids. The ends were cut back, 8 bases at V and 0 bases at J, with 8 bases in the middle. The germline gives CDR1 LNHDA, CDR2 SQIVND (reference sequence). Here the CDR3 DNA reads TGTGCCAGTGCAGGGCACTCCTACGAGCAGTACTTC. Amino acids: CASAGHSYEQYF.

The chain is built from TRBV30 and TRBJ1-5, with a tentative D call TRBD1 (5 bases). V lost 0 bases, J lost 1 base, and 10 bases lay in between. Germline V CDR1 and CDR2: GTSNPN, SVGIG (reference sequence). CDR3 length: 15 amino acids. As DNA, the CDR3 is TGTGCCTGGAGTGTAAGCGGGGCGAGCAATCAGCCCCAGCATTTT. This sequence encodes CAWSVSGASNQPQHF.

This clonotype was counted once. This chain connects TRBV20-1 to TRBJ1-1, with D perhaps matching TRBD1 (6 bases). The germline V gene encodes CDR1 DFQATT and CDR2 SNEGSKA (reference sequence). V gave up 7 bases and J gave up 6 bases, with 18 bases separating them. This CDR3 region has 13 residues. The chain's CDR3 is CSGQGPDVAEAFF. DNA for the CDR3: TGCAGTGGCCAGGGGCCGGATGTCGCTGAAGCTTTCTTT.

This clonotype appeared once. This rearrangement joins TRBV28 to TRBJ2-7; no firm D call. The CDR3 is 16 amino acids. Trimming took off 2 bases at V and 5 bases at J, with 19 bases between the two ends. Germline values: CDR1 MDHEN, CDR2 SYDVKM. CDR3 residues: CASSLDTLLGSHEQYF. In DNA, the CDR3 is TGTGCCAGCAGTTTAGATACCTTACTTGGGTCCCACGAGCAGTACTTC.

The rearrangement joins TRBV4-1 to TRBJ2-7; D call uncertain. Trimming left V 4 bases short and J 0 bases short, with 10 bases between. The CDR3 contains 14 residues. In germline, CDR1 is MGHRA, CDR2 YSYEKL. Written as DNA, the CDR3 is TGCGCCAGCAGCCCTCATAAGAGCTCCTACGAGCAGTACTTC. This sequence encodes CASSPHKSSYEQYF.

V usage is TRBV3-1 and J usage is TRBJ1-1, with TRBD1 as a possible D gene (6 bases). Trimming stripped 4 bases from V and 3 bases from J, with 21 bases between. Looked up from germline, CDR1 is LGHDT and CDR2 is YNNKEL (reference sequence). The CDR3 consists of 17 residues. The CDR3 region has the DNA TGTGCCAGCAGCCGTCTGAACAGGGTAGGAGAGGACACTGAAGCTTTCTTT. It codes for CASSRLNRVGEDTEAFF.

This sequence joins TRBV29-1 and TRBJ2-1; TRBD1 matches at 9 bases. Germline CDR1 and CDR2: SQVTM and ANQGSEA. The CDR3 has 12 residues. Trimming at V came to 7 bases and at J to 4 bases, leaving 2 bases not matched to a gene. Written as DNA, the CDR3 is TGCAGCGAGGGACAGGGATACAATGAGCAGTTCTTC. Its protein is CSEGQGYNEQFF.

The rearrangement joins TRBV5-4 to TRBJ2-7, with TRBD1 matching over 7 bases. The ends lost 6 bases at V and 2 bases at J; junction bases unmatched: 8. The CDR3 extends over 14 amino acids. CDR1 and CDR2 (germline): SGHNT, YYREEE (reference sequence). Here the CDR3 reads CASTDRAGTYEQYF. The CDR3 DNA follows: TGTGCCAGCACCGACAGGGCAGGGACCTACGAGCAGTACTTC.

The rearrangement links TRBV25-1 to TRBJ1-1; TRBD1 might be the D (5 bases). The germline CDR1 and CDR2 sequences are MGHDK and SYGVNS. V was shortened by 5 bases and J by 8 bases, with 9 bases between the two germline ends. CDR3 length: 11 amino acids. CDR3 sequence (DNA): TGTGCCAGCAGTCCAGGGTCGGAAGCTTTCTTT. Protein product: CASSPGSEAFF. The entire variable domain, with the rest obtained from reference TRBV25-1 and TRBJ1-1, is as follows: EADIYQTPRYLVIGTGKKITLECSQTMGHDKMYWYQQDPGMELHLIHYSYGVNSTEKGDLSSESTVSRIRTEHFPLTLESARPSHTSQYLCASSPGSEAFFGQGTRLTVV.

The gene calls are TRBV7-2 and TRBJ2-7; D may be TRBD1 (5 bases). The CDR3 is 13 residues long. V dropped 2 bases and J dropped 6 bases, with 11 bases sitting between them. CDR1 SGHTA and CDR2 FQGNSA come from the germline V gene. This CDR3 reads CASSLMGQGEQYF. The CDR3 nucleotides read TGTGCCAGCAGCTTAATGGGGCAGGGCGAGCAGTACTTC.

The gene calls are TRBV15 and TRBJ2-7; the D call may be TRBD1 or TRBD2 (5 bases each). The CDR3 has 15 residues. Per the germline V gene, CDR1 is LNHNV and CDR2 is YYDKDF (reference sequence). V was trimmed by 3 bases and J by 1 base, leaving 13 bases between them. Here the CDR3 reads CATSRGTVRSYEQYF. CDR3 nucleotides: TGTGCCACCAGCAGGGGGACGGTAAGGTCCTACGAGCAGTACTTC.

The V call is TRBV27, the J call TRBJ2-3; 12 bases line up with TRBD1. The CDR3 has 17 amino acids. CDR1 is MNHEY, CDR2 SMNVEV, per germline (reference sequence). V lost 3 bases and J lost 6; bases outside the gene matches: 10. CDR3 sequence (DNA): TGTGCCAGCAGTTTGCCGGGACAGGGGGCCGAGGGGGATACGCAGTATTTT. It specifies CASSLPGQGAEGDTQYF.

This chain links TRBV9 with TRBJ1-4; D is ambiguous. Germline V gives CDR1 SGDLS, CDR2 YYNGEE. The CDR3 covers 17 residues. Trimming left V 4 bases short and J 0 bases short, with 16 bases between. CDR3 sequence: CASSSPPGAATNEKLFF. DNA of the CDR3: TGTGCCAGCAGCTCGCCACCGGGCGCCGCAACTAATGAAAAACTGTTTTTT.

This sequence joins TRBV5-1 and TRBJ2-7; D is uncertain. Germline CDR1 reads SGHRS; CDR2 reads YFSETQ. The CDR3 runs 13 residues. Trimming removed 5 bases from V and 1 base from J, with 10 bases in between. In DNA, the CDR3 is TGCGCCAGCAGGGGAAGTTCTTCCTACGAGCAGTACTTC. This translates into CASRGSSSYEQYF.

The chain joins TRBV13 to TRBJ1-5; perhaps TRBD1 as D (6 bases). Germline V gene sequence: CDR1 PRHDT, CDR2 FYEKMQ (reference sequence). This CDR3 is 16 amino acids long. The V and J ends lost 0 bases and 3 bases respectively, with 12 bases between them. CDR3 amino acids: CASSLGRGRTNQPQHF. In nucleotides, the CDR3 is TGTGCCAGCAGCTTAGGCCGGGGGCGAACCAATCAGCCCCAGCATTTT.

This chain's CDR3 is CATSPLAGGLADTQYF. CDR3 DNA: TGTGCCACCAGCCCCTTAGCGGGAGGTCTGGCAGATACGCAGTATTTT. The genes are TRBV15 and TRBJ2-3, with 10 bases lining up with TRBD2. Germline CDR1 and CDR2: LNHNV and YYDKDF (reference sequence). This CDR3 spans 16 amino acids. V trimming: 5 bases; J trimming: 4 bases; junction bases outside the gene matches: 9.

The chain carries TRBV28 and TRBJ2-6; D possibly corresponds to TRBD2 (6 bases). Germline CDR1 and CDR2: MDHEN and SYDVKM. The CDR3 has 16 amino acids. Between the trimmed V and J ends, which lost 1 base and 3 bases, there was a span of 10 bases. This chain's CDR3 is CASSLLAEVGANVLTF. CDR3 in DNA: TGTGCCAGCAGTTTATTAGCGGAAGTTGGGGCCAACGTCCTGACTTTC.

The chain uses TRBV7-3 and TRBJ2-3; the D gene is possibly TRBD2 (6 bases). V lost 5 bases to trimming and J lost 2 bases, with 17 bases between them. CDR1 SGHTA and CDR2 FQGTGA come from the germline V gene. The CDR3 loop spans 16 amino acids. The CDR3 protein is CASSPIGLALTDTQYF. The CDR3, as DNA: TGTGCCAGCAGCCCTATCGGGCTAGCGCTCACAGATACGCAGTATTTT.

V is TRBV19 and J is TRBJ2-1, with D possibly TRBD2 on 6 matching bases. The CDR3 consists of 13 residues. Trimming shortened V by 5 bases and J by 3 bases, and 8 bases separated the two germline ends. Germline V lookup: CDR1 LNHDA, CDR2 SQIVND (reference sequence). CDR3 residues: CASSPGLYNEQFF. CDR3 bases: TGTGCCAGTAGTCCGGGACTCTACAATGAGCAGTTCTTC.

The J gene is TRBJ2-7, the V gene TRBV18; TRBD2 matches at 7 bases. This CDR3 is 13 amino acids long. Trimming cost V 3 bases and J 4 bases; bases outside gene matches: 3. Germline values: CDR1 KGHSH, CDR2 LQKENI. The CDR3 reads CASSPGSGYEQYF. CDR3 nucleotides: TGTGCCAGCTCACCGGGTAGCGGGTACGAGCAGTACTTC.

V gene TRBV4-1 combines with J gene TRBJ2-3; tentative D call: TRBD2 (6 bases). The CDR3 is 15 amino acids. Per germline, CDR1 MGHRA and CDR2 YSYEKL. Trimming cost V 5 bases and J 4 bases, with 16 bases left between them. CDR3 amino acids: CASSYGGVRSDTQYF. The CDR3 coding sequence is TGCGCCAGCAGCTACGGGGGAGTTCGGTCAGATACGCAGTATTTT.

The count of this clonotype is one. This chain uses TRBV29-1 with TRBJ1-2, with a possible D match to TRBD1 (5 bases). The CDR3 spans 11 residues. V shed 4 bases and J shed 8 bases, with 11 bases lying between them. Germline CDR1 and CDR2: SQVTM and ANQGSEA. The CDR3 DNA sequence: TGCAGCGTTGTGAGGGACGGCGGCTACACCTTC. Amino acid sequence: CSVVRDGGYTF. Full variable domain (outside the CDR3, taken from reference TRBV29-1 and TRBJ1-2): SAVISQKPSRDICQRGTSLTIQCQVDSQVTMMFWYRQQPGQSLTLIATANQGSEATYESGFVIDKFPISRPNLTFSTLTVSNMSPEDSSIYLCSVVRDGGYTFGSGTRLTVV.

DNA of the CDR3: TGTGCCAGCAGTTCGGGGGTAGCTACTGAAGCTTTCTTT. Protein: CASSSGVATEAFF. The gene calls are TRBV27 and TRBJ1-1; a possible D gene is TRBD1 (5 bases). The length of the CDR3 is 13 residues. Germline-derived CDR1 and CDR2 are MNHEY and SMNVEV (reference sequence). V lost 4 bases and J 5 bases, leaving 11 bases between the germline ends.